This T cell receptor beta chain comes out of a study of identical twins. General study points: Twin pairs' shared out-of-frame alpha sequences were enriched in low generation probability.

TCRdb recomputed calls from the 5' RACE reads with MiXCR, one row per CDR3 protein. Of under 250,000 distinct CDR3 sequences listed, around 9.6% are singletons. At least ten counts were recorded for this clonotype. What it recognizes is unknown. Germline assignment: CDR1 DFQATT and CDR2 SNEGSKA (reference sequence). The CDR3 runs 14 residues. J lost 7 bases, V lost 2 bases, and 7 bases had no gene match. The specimen was memory (CD45RO+) T cells sorted from blood. This receptor was taken from a woman under 30 in good health. V is TRBV20-1 and J is TRBJ2-1; the match to TRBD2 covers 8 bases. CDR3 in amino acids: CSARLREGWNEQFF. The CDR3 region has the DNA TGCAGTGCTAGACTCCGGGAGGGCTGGAATGAGCAGTTCTTC.